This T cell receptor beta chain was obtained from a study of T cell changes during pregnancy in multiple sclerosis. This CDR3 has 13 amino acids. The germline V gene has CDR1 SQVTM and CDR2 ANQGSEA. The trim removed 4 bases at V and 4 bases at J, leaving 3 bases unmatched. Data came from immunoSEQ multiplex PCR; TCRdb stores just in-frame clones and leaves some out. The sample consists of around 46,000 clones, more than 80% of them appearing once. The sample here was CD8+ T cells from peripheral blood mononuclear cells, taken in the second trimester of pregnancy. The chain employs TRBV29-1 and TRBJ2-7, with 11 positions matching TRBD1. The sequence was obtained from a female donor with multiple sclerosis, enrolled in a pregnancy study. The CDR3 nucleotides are TGCAGCGTTGGCGGACAGGGGGCGTACGAGCAGTACTTC. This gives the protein CSVGGQGAYEQYF.